This T cell receptor (beta chain) was sequenced in a study of cytomegalovirus exposure and HLA in healthy donors. Findings and caveats of the study: An analysis that was carried out later associated 16,000 or so TCR beta sequences with HLA alleles at 0.05 false discovery rate.

This PCR relied on a set of 60 Vbeta primers and 13 Jbeta primers. Only in-frame clones appear in the TCRdb table, and some are missing; sequencing was by immunoSEQ multiplex PCR. Among 40,000 or so clones listed, roughly 60% were seen once. The CDR3 is 12 amino acids. The ends were cut back, 6 bases at V and 7 bases at J, with 13 bases in the middle. Germline V gene lookup returns CDR1 SNHLY and CDR2 FYNNEI. Note on this clone: The antigen is unknown.

The origin of this receptor is a human donor in good health. The rearrangement links TRBV2 to TRBJ2-7, with D possibly matching TRBD1 (6 bases). Sequenced input: PBMCs. The CDR3 DNA sequence: TGTGCCAGCAGCTGGGGGCCGGGAGAGCAGTACTTC. It specifies CASSWGPGEQYF. Complete variable domain (other parts from reference TRBV2 and TRBJ2-7): EPEVTQTPSHQVTQMGQEVILRCVPISNHLYFYWYRQILGQKVEFLVSFYNNEISEKSEIFDDQFSVERPDGSNFTLKIRSTKLEDSAMYFCASSWGPGEQYFGPGTRLTVT.